This T cell receptor (beta chain) is drawn from a study of CXCR3-negative and CXCR3-positive naive CD8 T cells (dated by TCRdb to between 2018 and 2021). A note on the overall study: About 150 million TRB reads were obtained in total, roughly 1.5 +/- 0.3 million reads per library. TRBV-TRBJ cluster analysis included naive subsets from a handful of donors and memory cells from 3 donors. Data from roughly eleven donors, pooled across two independent experiments, went into the diversity and physicochemical repertoire analyses.

Spanning cysteine to phenylalanine, the CDR3 consists of 13 amino acids. No nucleotide data were recorded. Sequences SQVTM (CDR1) and ANQGSEA (CDR2) are obtained from the germline V gene. The sequencer listed for this sample is NextSeq 550. The Human TCR Profiling Kit (MiLaboratory) was used to make UMI-labeled 5' RACE TRB cDNA libraries. The full amount of extracted RNA was used for cDNA synthesis, and the full amount of resulting cDNA was used for PCR amplification. Libraries were prepared in parallel using an identical number of PCR cycles. The original pipeline was this. MIGEC and MiXCR extracted about 50,000 +/- 10,000 unique UMI-labeled TRB cDNA molecules per library, requiring at least two reads per UMI. Each library averaged approximately 40,000 +/- 10,000 functional in-frame TRB CDR3 nucleotide clonotypes without stop codons. Diversity metrics, including normalized Shannon-Wiener and Chao1, were computed in VDJtools after downsampling to 5000 UMI-labeled TRB molecules per sample. For the central five CDR3 residues, VDJtools calculated physicochemical properties weighted by clonotype size, namely interaction energy, strength, volume and Kidera factor 4. TCRdb reprocessed the reads into one record per CDR3 protein sequence, lacking DNA. TCRdb assigned the V and J calls; the authors' analysis was not used. The sample table on file contains around 120,000 distinct CDR3 sequences. Roughly 0.6% of the sample belongs to the ten largest clones.

Each CD8+ T cell subset was flow-sorted in triplicate, with over 250,000 cells per subset placed directly into RLT lysis buffer. Naive CD8+ T cells were defined stringently as CD45RO-CCR7+CD27+CD95- to exclude memory contaminants. Standard density gradient centrifugation was used to isolate peripheral blood mononuclear cells from buffy coats. Naive CXCR3-negative and CXCR3-positive CD8+ T cells were flow-sorted on a FACSAria III. Total RNA was extracted from sorted cells with an RNeasy Mini Kit. Details on this clonotype: Its target antigen remains unknown.

Study-level results and caveats: Surface CD5, linked to self-reactivity in mice, was comparable between naive subsets; TCR interaction strength was therefore also inferred from TRB CDR3 physicochemical properties. Because CXCR3 expression was partially decreased after cryopreservation, freshly isolated PBMCs were used for most assays. Repertoire diversity was comparably high in both naive subsets but much lower in memory CD8+ T cells. TRBV-TRBJ usage was similar between naive CXCR3-negative and CXCR3-positive cells from the same donor, while memory cells showed distinct patterns. TRB CDR3s from CXCR3-positive naive cells showed higher hydrophobicity (lower Kidera factor 4), lower energy, and higher strength and volume indices than CXCR3-negative naive cells.

Recombination linked TRBV29-1 to TRBJ1-1. The TCR originated in a human donor in good health. Some clones in this sample may be carry-over from other donors' samples. Sequenced material: naive CXCR3+ CD8+ T cells from blood. The label giving this sample's cell subset or site can be read as: CD45RO-CCR7+CD27+CD95- naive CD8+ T cells expressing CXCR3 (TNR3+). The CDR3 in this case is CSVTWGGQGEAFF.